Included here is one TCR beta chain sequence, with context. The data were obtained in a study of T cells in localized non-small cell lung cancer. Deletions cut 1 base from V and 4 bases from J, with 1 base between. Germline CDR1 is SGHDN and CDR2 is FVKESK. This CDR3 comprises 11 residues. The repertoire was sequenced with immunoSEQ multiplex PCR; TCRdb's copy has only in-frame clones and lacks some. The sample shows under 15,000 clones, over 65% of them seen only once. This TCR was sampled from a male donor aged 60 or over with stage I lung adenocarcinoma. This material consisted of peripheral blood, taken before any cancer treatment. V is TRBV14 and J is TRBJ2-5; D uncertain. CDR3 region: CASSQVETQYF. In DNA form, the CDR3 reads TGTGCCAGCAGCCAAGTAGAGACCCAGTACTTC.